This T cell receptor (beta chain) was retrieved from a study of cytomegalovirus exposure and HLA in healthy donors. This CDR3 comprises 14 residues. Germline V gene lookup returns CDR1 SQVTM and CDR2 ANQGSEA. This PCR relied on a set of 60 Vbeta primers and 13 Jbeta primers. The assay was immunoSEQ multiplex PCR, and TCRdb's table has in-frame clones only and misses some. The repertoire consists of about 130,000 clones, with approximately 80% occurring once and the leading ten covering around 3%. This sequence joins TRBV29-1 and TRBJ2-5, with 10 nucleotides matching TRBD1. Near its end, the DNA agrees better with TRBJ2-7, so the J call may be wrong. What was sequenced was PBMCs. The source of this sequence is a woman under 30 in good health and CMV-seropositive. The CDR3 here is CSVEVGTGDGEQYF. The CDR3 DNA reads TGCAGCGTTGAGGTAGGGACAGGGGACGGCGAGCAGTACTTC.